Listed below are T cell receptor beta chains from one sample, sequenced in a study of blood T cell repertoires in COVID-19. Repertoires were generated with immunoSEQ multiplex PCR, while TCRdb's copy carries only in-frame clones and drops some. The sample shows roughly 200,000 clones, 80% to 85% of them seen only once. Sequenced: PBMCs or T cells enriched from blood (not recorded which). The source of these receptors is a woman aged 25-40 years who had been exposed to COVID-19. The CDR3 runs from the conserved cysteine through the conserved F or W. Each record gives: V gene, D gene, clone size, J gene, CDR3 length, CDR3 DNA, CDR3 protein. A D gene is named only where the DNA matches it firmly. Size is stated for part of the rows, as once, few or many counts, or as a class when the clone is expanded.

v_gene: TRBV7-8
d_gene: TRBD1
abundance: .
j_gene: TRBJ1-2
len: 13
CDR3nt: TGTGCCAGCAGCATGAGGGGGCTCTATGGCTACACCTTC
CDR3aa: CASSMRGLYGYTF

v_gene: TRBV2
d_gene: .
abundance: .
j_gene: TRBJ1-1
len: 15
CDR3nt: TGTGCCAGCAGTGCCGAGACAGGCATGAACACTGAAGCTTTCTTT
CDR3aa: CASSAETGMNTEAFF

v_gene: TRBV19
d_gene: .
abundance: .
j_gene: TRBJ1-5
len: 13
CDR3nt: TGTGCCAGTACCCGGGGTGGCAATCAGCCCCAGCATTTT
CDR3aa: CASTRGGNQPQHF

v_gene: TRBV19
d_gene: .
abundance: few
j_gene: TRBJ1-2
len: 13
CDR3nt: TGTGCCAGTAGCCTACAGGGACCGAGGGGCTACACCTTC
CDR3aa: CASSLQGPRGYTF

v_gene: TRBV2
d_gene: .
abundance: .
j_gene: TRBJ1-4
len: 15
CDR3nt: TGTGCCAGCATCCTAACAGGGAGAGGGAATGAAAAACTGTTTTTT
CDR3aa: CASILTGRGNEKLFF

v_gene: TRBV12-3/TRBV12-4
d_gene: .
abundance: .
j_gene: TRBJ1-4
len: 13
CDR3nt: TGTGCCAGCAGTTTAAGCTTGGGCGAAAAACTGTTTTTT
CDR3aa: CASSLSLGEKLFF

v_gene: TRBV10-3
d_gene: .
abundance: .
j_gene: TRBJ1-5
len: 14
CDR3nt: TGTGCCATCAGCGAAGGGGCAGGGAATCAGCCCCAGCATTTT
CDR3aa: CAISEGAGNQPQHF

v_gene: TRBV9
d_gene: TRBD2
abundance: .
j_gene: TRBJ2-3
len: 19
CDR3nt: TGTGCCAGCAGCGGAGAGGGGACTAGCGGGGGGCAAAGCACAGATACGCAGTATTTT
CDR3aa: CASSGEGTSGGQSTDTQYF

v_gene: TRBV5-1
d_gene: .
abundance: .
j_gene: TRBJ2-5
len: 13
CDR3nt: TGCGCCAGCAGCTTGTTCAGGGGACAGACCCAGTACTTC
CDR3aa: CASSLFRGQTQYF

v_gene: TRBV5-5
d_gene: .
abundance: once
j_gene: TRBJ2-7
len: 12
CDR3nt: TGTGCCAGCAGCGTAACAGGAGACGAGCAGTACTTC
CDR3aa: CASSVTGDEQYF

v_gene: TRBV7-3
d_gene: .
abundance: .
j_gene: TRBJ1-1
len: 18
CDR3nt: TGTGCCAGCAGCTTAGTAGGGGATCCGGAGATTTTGAACACTGAAGCTTTCTTT
CDR3aa: CASSLVGDPEILNTEAFF